The T cell receptor beta chain under discussion was sequenced for a study of cytomegalovirus exposure and HLA in healthy donors. This CDR3 has 15 amino acids. V lost 1 base, J lost 0 bases, and 7 bases lay in between. Looked up from germline, CDR1 is SEHNR and CDR2 is FQNEAQ (reference sequence). The primer mix had 60 Vbeta and 13 Jbeta primers. Profiled with immunoSEQ multiplex PCR; TCRdb holds only in-frame clones, not every one. Of around 220,000 clones in the sample, nearly 80% were seen once. The specimen sequenced was PBMCs. The J gene is TRBJ1-5, the V gene TRBV7-9; D remains ambiguous. The sequence derives from a man younger than 35 in good health and CMV-seronegative. The CDR3 sequence: CASSLVGDSNQPQHF. In DNA form, the CDR3 reads TGTGCCAGCAGCTTAGTCGGGGATAGCAATCAGCCCCAGCATTTT.